Listed here are 23 T cell receptor beta chains from one sample, sequenced in a study of blood T cell repertoires in COVID-19. The method was immunoSEQ multiplex PCR; TCRdb's version includes in-frame clones alone and lacks a portion of them. Of more than 70,000 clones detected, about 88% appear once; the ten largest clones hold approximately 6.8%. The sample consisted of peripheral blood. These TCRs come from a man between 60 and 70 years old with acute or convalescent COVID-19.

The rearrangement links TRBV5-1 to TRBJ2-5; 9 bases agree with TRBD1. The CDR3 loop spans 16 amino acids. With V trimmed by 4 bases and J by 5 bases, 12 bases remained unmatched. Germline values: CDR1 SGHRS, CDR2 YFSETQ. The CDR3 region has the DNA TGCGCCAGCAGCAGAGGACAGGGGAGGTTGGGGGAGACCCAGTACTTC. Residues: CASSRGQGRLGETQYF. Filled out from reference TRBV5-1 and TRBJ2-5, the complete variable domain reads KAGVTQTPRYLIKTRGQQVTLSCSPISGHRSVSWYQQTPGQGLQFLFEYFSETQRNKGNFPGRFSGRQFSNSRSEMNVSTLELGDSALYLCASSRGQGRLGETQYFGPGTRLLVL.

The V gene is TRBV7-2, the J gene TRBJ2-3; TRBD2 matches 10 bases. With 7 bases clipped from V and 4 bases from J, the junction kept 8 bases outside the gene matches. This CDR3 is built from 15 residues. Germline assignment: CDR1 SGHTA and CDR2 FQGNSA. DNA for the CDR3: TGTGCCAGCACGAATCTAGCGGGGGTTGCAGATACGCAGTATTTT. Protein sequence: CASTNLAGVADTQYF.

The V gene is TRBV3-1 (or the pseudogene TRBV3-2), the J gene TRBJ2-5, with 9 bases matching TRBD2. Germline CDR1 and CDR2: LGHDT and YNNKEL (reference sequence). The V gene end was trimmed by 2 bases and the J gene end by 1 base; junction bases not matched to a gene: 2. This CDR3 spans 15 amino acids. DNA for the CDR3: TGTGCCAGCAGCCAAAGAGCGGGGGGCCAAGAGACCCAGTACTTC. Amino acid sequence: CASSQRAGGQETQYF.

The rearrangement uses TRBV6-2 or TRBV6-3 and TRBJ2-7, with D hard to call. V was clipped by 4 bases and J by 2 bases, with 18 bases between them. CDR3 length: 16 residues. Germline values: CDR1 MNHEY, CDR2 SVGEGT. CDR3 protein: CASSSPRLLVPYEQYF. The CDR3 region has the DNA TGTGCCAGCAGTTCCCCCCGCCTCTTAGTGCCCTACGAGCAGTACTTC.

The CDR3 region is CSVGGNYGYTF. CDR3 nucleotide sequence: TGCAGCGTTGGGGGCAACTATGGCTACACCTTC. The chain couples TRBV29-1 to TRBJ1-2, with a tentative D call TRBD1 (5 bases). Trimming pared 4 bases from V and 2 bases from J, leaving 5 bases between. Germline V gene data show CDR1 as SQVTM and CDR2 as ANQGSEA. This CDR3 has 11 residues.

This sequence joins TRBV3-1 (or the pseudogene TRBV3-2) and TRBJ1-3, with 11 bases lining up with TRBD1. V gave up 3 bases and J gave up 2 bases; unmatched junction bases: 3. The CDR3 length is 16 residues. Germline V CDR1 and CDR2: LGHDT, YNNKEL (reference sequence). The CDR3 sequence: CASSHWTGGPGNTIYF. DNA for the CDR3: TGTGCCAGCAGCCATTGGACAGGGGGCCCTGGAAACACCATATATTTT.

The rearrangement links TRBV6-2 or TRBV6-3 to TRBJ1-4; D might be TRBD1 (6 bases). The CDR3 extends over 16 amino acids. V gave up 1 base and J gave up 0 bases, with 9 bases separating them. CDR1 is MNHEY and CDR2 is SVGEGT in the germline V gene. Here the CDR3 reads CASSYWRTATNEKLFF. CDR3 sequence (DNA): TGTGCCAGCAGTTACTGGCGGACAGCAACTAATGAAAAACTGTTTTTT.

The chain is built from TRBV4-1 and TRBJ1-1; D perhaps matches TRBD1 (6 bases). Between the trimmed V and J ends, which lost 8 bases and 6 bases, there was a span of 13 bases. The CDR3 runs to 12 residues. Germline V gene data show CDR1 as MGHRA and CDR2 as YSYEKL. The CDR3 DNA follows: TGCGCCAGCTCCGACCAGGGGTCTGAAGCTTTCTTT. Translated, it gives CASSDQGSEAFF.

The rearrangement joins TRBV10-2 to TRBJ2-5, with TRBD2 matching 9 bases. The CDR3 totals 15 residues. The junction had 6 bases not matched to a gene; V was cut back by 5 bases and J by 2 bases. From germline, CDR1 is WSHSY and CDR2 SAAADI. The CDR3 is CASSLVAGEQETQYF. As DNA, the CDR3 is TGCGCCAGCAGTTTGGTAGCGGGGGAGCAAGAGACCCAGTACTTC.

This chain links TRBV11-2 with TRBJ2-5; 10 positions agree with TRBD2. J gave up 3 bases and V 4 bases, and 11 bases lay outside the gene matches. The CDR3 has 17 residues. Germline-derived CDR1 and CDR2 are SGHAT and FQNNGV. Here the CDR3 reads CASSSRSRAGGKETQYF. As DNA, the CDR3 is TGTGCCAGCAGCTCCCGTTCCCGAGCGGGGGGGAAAGAGACCCAGTACTTC. Looking up the rest from reference TRBV11-2 and TRBJ2-5 gives the full variable domain: EAGVAQSPRYKIIEKRQSVAFWCNPISGHATLYWYQQILGQGPKLLIQFQNNGVVDDSQLPKDRFSAERLKGVDSTLKIQPAKLEDSAVYLCASSSRSRAGGKETQYFGPGTRLLVL.

This clone was observed a single time. V and J are TRBV2 and TRBJ1-4; tentative D call: TRBD1 (5 bases). The germline V gene encodes CDR1 SNHLY and CDR2 FYNNEI. Trimming shortened V by 8 bases and J by 6 bases, and 16 bases separated the two germline ends. The length of the CDR3 is 14 residues. Here the CDR3 DNA reads TGTGCCAGCTATCAGGGAGGAGTCGATGAAAAACTGTTTTTT. Its protein is CASYQGGVDEKLFF.

The chain combines TRBV10-2 with TRBJ2-3; no reliable D call. Per germline, CDR1 WSHSY and CDR2 SAAADI. V was pared by 0 bases and J by 3 bases, with 7 bases between. CDR3 size: 14 residues. In DNA, the CDR3 is TGCGCCAGCAGTGAGTCTCGGAGAACAGATACGCAGTATTTT. Its protein product is CASSESRRTDTQYF.

The chain links TRBV6-2 or TRBV6-3 to TRBJ2-4, with D perhaps matching TRBD1 (6 bases). The germline gives CDR1 MNHEY, CDR2 SVGEGT. The CDR3 is 14 amino acids. V was trimmed by 6 bases and J by 0 bases, leaving 9 bases between them. This CDR3 reads CASSLGGAKNIQYF. CDR3 DNA: TGTGCCAGCAGCCTAGGGGGAGCCAAAAACATTCAGTACTTC.

V gene TRBV30 combines with J gene TRBJ2-7; 10 nucleotides agree with TRBD1. CDR3 size: 14 residues. The V gene end was trimmed by 3 bases and the J gene end by 2 bases; junction bases not matched to a gene: 4. CDR1 and CDR2 (germline): GTSNPN, SVGIG (reference sequence). The DNA of the CDR3 is TGTGCCTGGAGGACAGACAGGGGGCCCTACGAGCAGTACTTC. Translation gives CAWRTDRGPYEQYF.

This clone has a single count. The chain employs TRBV5-4 and TRBJ1-1; D possibly corresponds to TRBD1 (5 bases). This CDR3 comprises 14 residues. Trimming pared 0 bases from V and 3 bases from J, leaving 9 bases between. The germline CDR1 and CDR2 sequences are SGHNT and YYREEE (reference sequence). The CDR3 region is CASSLVRGDTEAFF. As DNA, the CDR3 is TGTGCCAGCAGCTTGGTTCGGGGGGACACTGAAGCTTTCTTT.

J is TRBJ2-1 and V is TRBV3-1 (or the pseudogene TRBV3-2); 11 nucleotides align to TRBD2. In germline, CDR1 is LGHDT, CDR2 YNNKEL (reference sequence). The V and J ends lost 4 bases and 7 bases, in that order; junction bases with no gene match: 9. This CDR3 is 16 amino acids long. The CDR3 DNA follows: TGTGCCAGCAGCCCGAGGCTAGCGGGGGGCGTGAATGAGCAGTTCTTC. This gives the protein CASSPRLAGGVNEQFF.

The chain has TRBV7-9 and TRBJ2-5; the D is unclear. The CDR3 contains 13 residues. Germline CDR1 reads SEHNR; CDR2 reads FQNEAQ (reference sequence). Trimming pared 5 bases from V and 4 bases from J, leaving 11 bases between. The CDR3 is CASSPRNSETQYF. Here the CDR3 DNA reads TGTGCCAGCAGCCCTAGAAATTCAGAGACCCAGTACTTC. Complete variable domain (other parts from reference TRBV7-9 and TRBJ2-5): DTGVSQNPRHKITKRGQNVTFRCDPISEHNRLYWYRQTLGQGPEFLTYFQNEAQLEKSRLLSDRFSAERPKGSFSTLEIQRTEQGDSAMYLCASSPRNSETQYFGPGTRLLVL.

This chain connects TRBV5-4 to TRBJ1-2; TRBD1 is a possible D gene (6 bases). Deletions cut 3 bases from V and 2 bases from J, with 17 bases between. The CDR3 sequence is 16 residues long. CDR1 is SGHNT and CDR2 is YYREEE in the germline V gene (reference sequence). The CDR3 DNA is TGTGCCAGCAGCTCAGGGGTTGGCGTTCGGAACTATGGCTACACCTTC. This codes for CASSSGVGVRNYGYTF.

V usage is TRBV4-3 and J usage is TRBJ1-2, with 7 bases fitting TRBD1. The CDR3 consists of 15 residues. Trimming took 5 bases from V and 4 from J; bases not matched to a gene: 10. Germline V gene sequence: CDR1 LGHNA, CDR2 YSLEER. For the CDR3, the DNA is TGCGCCAGCAGCACCCGGGACAGCGAGTTCTATGGCTACACCTTC. The encoded protein is CASSTRDSEFYGYTF.

The rearrangement links TRBV9 to TRBJ2-7, with TRBD2 matching 9 bases. This CDR3 region has 15 residues. The germline V gene has CDR1 SGDLS and CDR2 YYNGEE. Trimming cost V 4 bases and J 2 bases; bases outside gene matches: 7. The CDR3, as DNA: TGTGCCAGCAGCCCTCGGACTAGCGAAACCTACGAGCAGTACTTC. Translated: CASSPRTSETYEQYF.

This clone was seen just once. J is TRBJ2-1 and V is TRBV19, with a possible D match to TRBD2 (6 bases). This CDR3 is 15 amino acids long. Germline V lookup: CDR1 LNHDA, CDR2 SQIVND (reference sequence). Between the trimmed V and J ends, which lost 5 bases and 9 bases, there was a span of 20 bases. Written as DNA, the CDR3 is TGTGCCAGTAGTGGCCCTCTTCTAGCGACTCCTGAGCAGTTCTTC. Translation: CASSGPLLATPEQFF.

The chain carries TRBV9 and TRBJ1-2, with D possibly matching TRBD1 (5 bases). The CDR3 spans 15 residues. Deletions cut 0 bases from V and 8 bases from J, with 17 bases between. Germline V CDR1 and CDR2: SGDLS, YYNGEE. CDR3 protein: CASSVAAQAAGGYTF. The CDR3 region has the DNA TGTGCCAGCAGCGTAGCGGCACAGGCAGCGGGGGGCTACACCTTC.

The chain has TRBV5-6 and TRBJ2-5; D not resolved. Germline V gives CDR1 SGHDT, CDR2 YYEEEE. The CDR3 is made up of 15 amino acids. V was pared by 4 bases and J by 5 bases, with 18 bases between. CDR3 region: CASSPFNSYEETQYF. The CDR3 DNA is TGTGCCAGCAGCCCATTTAACTCCTACGAGGAGACCCAGTACTTC.